The 16 T cell receptor beta chains below were found in one sample sequenced in a study of control samples from healthy donors and cancer patients. Generated by immunoSEQ multiplex PCR, the TCRdb table keeps only in-frame clones and is missing some. This sample has some 140,000 clones; about 95% occur once, and the top ten carry 14%. Sequences were obtained from PBMCs. These receptors were obtained from a man aged 60 to 75 with colorectal cancer.

The J gene is TRBJ1-2, the V gene TRBV5-1; D is undetermined. The ends were cut back, 1 base at V and 7 bases at J, with 11 bases in the middle. CDR3 length equals 13 residues. CDR1 is SGHRS and CDR2 is YFSETQ in the germline V gene. CDR3 DNA sequence: TGCGCCAGCAGCTTGACCGACCGGGGTGGCTACACCTTC. This codes for CASSLTDRGGYTF.

The rearrangement uses TRBV11-2 and TRBJ1-4; 7 bases match TRBD1. Germline-derived CDR1 and CDR2 are SGHAT and FQNNGV. The CDR3 length is 13 residues. Trimming removed 4 bases from V and 8 bases from J; junction bases left unmatched: 4. The CDR3 region is CASSSGTAEKLFF. CDR3 coding DNA: TGTGCCAGCAGCTCCGGGACAGCCGAAAAACTGTTTTTT.

The table lists this clone with a count of one. In DNA form, the CDR3 reads TGTGCCAGTAGTCTGGGGCAGGGGATCAATTCACCCCTCCACTTT. Protein: CASSLGQGINSPLHF. The chain links TRBV19 to TRBJ1-6, with a weak D call TRBD1 (6 bases). Trimming removed 5 bases from V and 7 bases from J, with 15 bases in between. The CDR3 extends over 15 amino acids. Germline V gene lookup returns CDR1 LNHDA and CDR2 SQIVND (reference sequence).

V is TRBV27 and J is TRBJ1-1; D remains unclear. CDR3 length: 14 amino acids. Germline V gene sequence: CDR1 MNHEY, CDR2 SMNVEV (reference sequence). The V gene lost 5 bases and the J gene lost 0 bases, with 10 bases spanning the gap. The CDR3: CASSPRPLNTEAFF. The CDR3, as DNA: TGTGCCAGCAGTCCGAGGCCTCTGAACACTGAAGCTTTCTTT.

This chain joins TRBV6-5 and TRBJ2-5; 10 positions match TRBD2. Looked up from germline, CDR1 is MNHEY and CDR2 is SVGAGI. The CDR3 length is 14 residues. V trimming: 7 bases; J trimming: 5 bases; junction bases outside the gene matches: 7. CDR3 protein: CASTQAGGRETQYF. Here the CDR3 DNA reads TGTGCCAGCACCCAAGCGGGGGGGCGGGAGACCCAGTACTTC.

The count of this clone is one. The chain employs TRBV3-1 (or the pseudogene TRBV3-2) and TRBJ1-2; possibly TRBD1 for D (5 bases). Per the germline V gene, CDR1 is LGHDT and CDR2 is YNNKEL (reference sequence). The CDR3 is made up of 13 amino acids. V was trimmed by 5 bases and J by 6 bases, leaving 13 bases between them. The CDR3 bases are TGTGCCAGCAGCTCCACAGGAGGCGATGGCTACACCTTC. The encoded protein is CASSSTGGDGYTF.

This sequence joins TRBV5-4 and TRBJ2-7; tentative D call: TRBD1 (6 bases). Germline assignment: CDR1 SGHNT and CDR2 YYREEE (reference sequence). CDR3 length equals 13 residues. V dropped 2 bases and J dropped 4 bases, with 10 bases sitting between them. In nucleotides, the CDR3 is TGTGCCAGCAGCTTTCAGGGGCTTTACGAGCAGTACTTC. Its translation is CASSFQGLYEQYF.

The chain is built from TRBV19 and TRBJ2-1, with 10 bases lining up with TRBD1. The CDR3 totals 17 residues. The J segment lost 5 bases and the V segment lost 4 bases, leaving 11 bases of the junction unmatched. Germline loops: CDR1 LNHDA, CDR2 SQIVND (reference sequence). The CDR3 nucleotides are TGTGCCAGTAGTACGACCGGACAGGGGGGAAAGGACAATGAGCAGTTCTTC. This codes for CASSTTGQGGKDNEQFF.

The chain joins TRBV7-9 to TRBJ2-7, with TRBD2 identical over 7 bases. Germline V CDR1 and CDR2: SEHNR, FQNEAQ (reference sequence). The CDR3 runs 15 residues. The V segment lost 1 base and the J segment 0 bases; nucleotides outside the gene matches: 3. The CDR3 here is CASSLGGLRSYEQYF. CDR3 sequence (DNA): TGTGCCAGCAGCTTAGGGGGACTACGCTCCTACGAGCAGTACTTC.

The chain joins TRBV19 to TRBJ1-5, with TRBD1 matching over 7 bases. From germline, CDR1 is LNHDA and CDR2 SQIVND (reference sequence). CDR3 length: 16 residues. V was pared by 5 bases and J by 4 bases, with 11 bases of the junction left unmatched. This CDR3 is CASSENRGGRNQPQHF. The CDR3 nucleotides read TGTGCCAGTAGTGAGAACAGGGGTGGCAGAAATCAGCCCCAGCATTTT.

The chain carries TRBV5-1 and TRBJ1-1; D perhaps matches TRBD1 (6 bases). Trimming pared 0 bases from V and 4 bases from J, leaving 13 bases between. This CDR3 comprises 15 residues. Germline CDR1 and CDR2: SGHRS and YFSETQ. The CDR3 reads CASSLEVLGGTEAFF. The CDR3 coding sequence is TGCGCCAGCAGCTTGGAGGTCCTAGGGGGCACTGAAGCTTTCTTT.

The chain uses TRBV7-9 and TRBJ2-2, with 10 bases identical to TRBD2. Germline trimming cut 5 bases from V and 3 bases from J; bases unmatched to any gene: 6. The CDR3 spans 16 residues. Germline V gives CDR1 SEHNR, CDR2 FQNEAQ (reference sequence). The CDR3 spells CASSPWTSGDTGELFF. The DNA for the CDR3 is TGTGCCAGCAGCCCTTGGACTAGCGGTGACACCGGGGAGCTGTTTTTT.

This chain uses TRBV5-1 with TRBJ1-2; 9 positions agree with TRBD1. CDR1 and CDR2 from the germline V gene are SGHRS and YFSETQ. CDR3 length: 13 residues. J was trimmed by 8 bases and V by 4 bases; bases with no gene match: 6. The DNA of the CDR3 is TGCGCCAGCAGCCCGGACAGGGGAGGCGGCTACACCTTC. Protein: CASSPDRGGGYTF. Drawing the rest from reference TRBV5-1 and TRBJ1-2, the complete variable domain is KAGVTQTPRYLIKTRGQQVTLSCSPISGHRSVSWYQQTPGQGLQFLFEYFSETQRNKGNFPGRFSGRQFSNSRSEMNVSTLELGDSALYLCASSPDRGGGYTFGSGTRLTVV.

This chain links TRBV5-4 with TRBJ2-5; TRBD1 agrees at 7 bases. The ends lost 4 bases at V and 5 bases at J; junction bases unmatched: 11. Germline CDR1 SGHNT, CDR2 YYREEE (reference sequence). The CDR3 is 15 amino acids. The CDR3 nucleotides read TGTGCCAGCAGCCCTCAGGGGACAGTAGGGGAGACCCAGTACTTC. It yields the protein CASSPQGTVGETQYF.

A single count supports this clone. V and J are TRBV19 and TRBJ1-2; no clear D gene. Germline V gene data show CDR1 as LNHDA and CDR2 as SQIVND (reference sequence). V was cut by 11 bases and J by 8 bases, with 15 bases left in between. The CDR3 contains 11 residues. For the CDR3, the DNA is TGTGCCTCCAGGTCCCGGGGAGGCTACACCTTC. This codes for CASRSRGGYTF.

This chain joins TRBV19 and TRBJ2-7; 8 bases agree with TRBD1. The CDR3 has 15 residues. Unmatched junction bases numbered 9, after V lost 6 bases and J lost 2 bases. Germline V gene sequence: CDR1 LNHDA, CDR2 SQIVND (reference sequence). The chain's CDR3 is CASSNSPDRAYEQYF. The DNA of the CDR3 is TGTGCCAGTAGCAATTCACCGGACAGGGCCTACGAGCAGTACTTC. The full variable domain, with the rest looked up from reference TRBV19 and TRBJ2-7, is DGGITQSPKYLFRKEGQNVTLSCEQNLNHDAMYWYRQDPGQGLRLIYYSQIVNDFQKGDIAEGYSVSREKKESFPLTVTSAQKNPTAFYLCASSNSPDRAYEQYFGPGTRLTVT.